These 21 T cell receptor beta chains came from one sample sequenced in a study of OX40 agonist ivuxolimab in advanced cancers. Assay used: immunoSEQ multiplex PCR; TCRdb lists only in-frame clones, some missing. The sample yields 95,000 to 150,000 clones, about 90% seen once. This specimen was CD4+ or CD8+ T cells sorted from blood, taken in a trial of the OX40 agonist ivuxolimab. The receptors here all came from an adult with an advanced solid tumor such as melanoma, head and neck, liver or kidney cancer.

Regarding this clone: Germline is not matched at one junction end, which may reflect a read error. This chain connects TRBV6-5 to TRBJ2-7; D assignment may be TRBD1 or TRBD2 (5 bases each). This CDR3 has 14 residues. CDR1 and CDR2 (germline): MNHEY, SVGAGI. The DNA for the CDR3 is TGTGCCAGCAGTTTCCCGGGGCCCTCCAACGAGCAGTACTTC. This codes for CASSFPGPSNEQYF.

The chain is built from TRBV27 and TRBJ1-1, with 7 positions matching TRBD1. V shed 3 bases and J 10 bases; nucleotides not matched to a gene: 11. Germline-derived CDR1 and CDR2 are MNHEY and SMNVEV (reference sequence). The CDR3 runs to 14 residues. In DNA form, the CDR3 reads TGTGCCAGCAGTTTCCCCGGGACAGCTTTTAGAGCTTTCTTT. Its translation: CASSFPGTAFRAFF.

The chain combines TRBV7-9 with TRBJ2-2; D might be TRBD1 (6 bases). Germline CDR1 SEHNR, CDR2 FQNEAQ (reference sequence). The CDR3 has 14 amino acids. The V end was cut by 5 bases, the J end by 7 bases, with 14 bases between. The CDR3 DNA follows: TGTGCCAGCAGCCTAGAGGACAGAGGCGGGGAGCTGTTTTTT. Protein product: CASSLEDRGGELFF.

The chain joins TRBV10-3 to TRBJ2-2; D remains ambiguous. Germline lookup yields CDR1 ENHRY and CDR2 SYGVKD. V gave up 5 bases and J gave up 6 bases, with 7 bases separating them. This CDR3 has 12 amino acids. The CDR3 nucleotides are TGTGCCATCAGTCCCTCAGCCGGGGAGCTGTTTTTT. Encoded protein: CAISPSAGELFF.

This chain links TRBV4-3 with TRBJ1-2; 7 nucleotides match TRBD1. The CDR3 is 15 amino acids. V shed 3 bases, J shed 6 bases, and the junction held 10 bases outside the gene matches. Germline V gene sequence: CDR1 LGHNA, CDR2 YSLEER. The CDR3 DNA is TGCGCCAGCAGCCACCTTAGGACAGGAGATCATGGCTACACCTTC. As protein: CASSHLRTGDHGYTF.

The rearrangement joins TRBV19 to TRBJ1-2; a weak D match, TRBD1 (6 bases). CDR3 size: 15 residues. From germline, CDR1 is LNHDA and CDR2 SQIVND (reference sequence). The V gene lost 5 bases and the J gene lost 4 bases, with 17 bases spanning the gap. The CDR3 region is CASSLTTGSLYGYTF. The CDR3 coding sequence is TGTGCCAGTAGTCTGACGACAGGCTCTCTCTATGGCTACACCTTC.

This chain joins TRBV7-2 and TRBJ2-1, with D perhaps given as TRBD1 or TRBD2 (6 bases each). Germline CDR1 SGHTA, CDR2 FQGNSA. Trimming stripped 3 bases from V and 1 base from J, with 13 bases between. The CDR3 covers 16 residues. The CDR3 loop reads CASSFPGGISYNEQFF. CDR3 nucleotide sequence: TGTGCCAGCAGCTTTCCCGGGGGCATTTCCTACAATGAGCAGTTCTTC.

The rearrangement joins TRBV28 to TRBJ1-2; D perhaps matches TRBD1 (5 bases). The CDR3 is 13 residues long. Germline loops: CDR1 MDHEN, CDR2 SYDVKM. The germline V and J ends were trimmed by 4 bases and 3 bases, with 9 bases remaining between them. CDR3 nucleotides: TGTGCCAGCAGTTCAGGGAAGGACTATGGCTACACCTTC. The encoded protein is CASSSGKDYGYTF.

In nucleotides, the CDR3 is TGTGCCATCAGTGAGTCGACAGGGAACACTGAAGCTTTCTTT. Protein product: CAISESTGNTEAFF. The chain employs TRBV10-3 and TRBJ1-1; tentative D call: TRBD1 (6 bases). Germline-derived CDR1 and CDR2 are ENHRY and SYGVKD. Trimming pared 0 bases from V and 1 base from J, leaving 6 bases between. This CDR3 is built from 14 residues.

The chain employs TRBV18 and TRBJ1-4; D is uncertain. The CDR3 is made up of 15 amino acids. Germline V lookup: CDR1 KGHSH, CDR2 LQKENI. V lost 2 bases and J 0 bases, leaving 7 bases between the germline ends. The CDR3 reads CASSPGRSTNEKLFF. The CDR3 DNA reads TGTGCCAGCTCACCAGGACGGTCAACTAATGAAAAACTGTTTTTT.

The J gene is TRBJ2-1, the V gene TRBV11-3; 11 bases align to TRBD2. The J segment lost 5 bases and the V segment lost 2 bases, leaving 11 bases of the junction unmatched. Germline V lookup: CDR1 SGHNT, CDR2 YENEEA. There are 18 residues in the CDR3. CDR3 sequence (DNA): TGTGCCAGCAGCTTATATGGGACTAGCGGAGGGGTTAACAATGAGCAGTTCTTC. Its protein is CASSLYGTSGGVNNEQFF.

With respect to this clone: At one end the junction does not follow the germline gene, possibly because of a read error. This chain links TRBV9 with TRBJ1-3; D gene unclear. CDR3 length equals 14 residues. Germline V gives CDR1 SGDLS, CDR2 YYNGEE. CDR3 coding DNA: TGTGCCAGCAGCGCAAGGGTTTCTGAAAACACCATATATTTT. Translation gives CASSARVSENTIYF.

The V call is TRBV27, the J call TRBJ1-3; D uncertain. Trimming cost V 3 bases and J 3 bases, with 6 bases left between them. Germline lookup yields CDR1 MNHEY and CDR2 SMNVEV (reference sequence). This CDR3 is 13 amino acids long. CDR3 sequence: CASSFAFGNTIYF. Here the CDR3 DNA reads TGTGCCAGCAGTTTTGCCTTTGGAAACACCATATATTTT.

This chain joins TRBV7-9 and TRBJ2-3; the match to TRBD1 covers 8 bases. V was clipped by 5 bases and J by 1 base; unmatched bases: 5. This CDR3 has 15 residues. Looked up from germline, CDR1 is SEHNR and CDR2 is FQNEAQ (reference sequence). In DNA, the CDR3 is TGTGCCAGCAGCATAGGGACAGGCCGCACAGATACGCAGTATTTT. Protein: CASSIGTGRTDTQYF.

The chain uses TRBV11-2 and TRBJ2-7; no reliable D call. This CDR3 is 14 amino acids long. Germline V gene data show CDR1 as SGHAT and CDR2 as FQNNGV. Trimming pared 1 base from V and 0 bases from J, leaving 7 bases between. CDR3 bases: TGTGCCAGCAGCTTAGGGCCCAGCTCCTACGAGCAGTACTTC. Amino acid sequence: CASSLGPSSYEQYF. The full variable domain, completed using reference TRBV11-2 and TRBJ2-7, is EAGVAQSPRYKIIEKRQSVAFWCNPISGHATLYWYQQILGQGPKLLIQFQNNGVVDDSQLPKDRFSAERLKGVDSTLKIQPAKLEDSAVYLCASSLGPSSYEQYFGPGTRLTVT.

V gene TRBV5-1 combines with J gene TRBJ2-2; D might be TRBD1 (6 bases). Trimming shortened V by 0 bases and J by 2 bases, and 8 bases separated the two germline ends. CDR1 is SGHRS and CDR2 is YFSETQ in the germline V gene. The CDR3 runs 15 residues. CDR3 nucleotide sequence: TGCGCCAGCAGCTTGGCACAGGGAAACACCGGGGAGCTGTTTTTT. Amino acid sequence: CASSLAQGNTGELFF.

This clone occurred once. The rearrangement uses TRBV9 and TRBJ2-1, with 15 bases lining up with TRBD2. Germline V lookup: CDR1 SGDLS, CDR2 YYNGEE. The junction had 3 bases not matched to a gene; V was cut back by 2 bases and J by 0 bases. This CDR3 has 18 residues. The CDR3 spells CASSVGLAGGISYNEQFF. In nucleotides, the CDR3 is TGTGCCAGCAGCGTGGGACTAGCGGGAGGTATCTCCTACAATGAGCAGTTCTTC.

V is TRBV6-5 and J is TRBJ1-4; TRBD1 is a possible D gene (5 bases). Germline V lookup: CDR1 MNHEY, CDR2 SVGAGI. The CDR3 is made up of 16 amino acids. Deletions cut 4 bases from V and 7 bases from J, with 19 bases between. This CDR3 is CASSLGFRRGLEKLFF. In DNA, the CDR3 is TGTGCCAGCAGTTTGGGGTTCAGGAGGGGCCTTGAAAAACTGTTTTTT.

This clone was observed a single time. This rearrangement joins TRBV7-3 to TRBJ2-2; 8 bases are shared with TRBD2. The germline V gene encodes CDR1 SGHTA and CDR2 FQGTGA. V trimming: 5 bases; J trimming: 4 bases; junction bases outside the gene matches: 3. The CDR3 spans 14 residues. The CDR3 nucleotides read TGTGCCAGCAGCACCGGGACTAGCACCGGGGAGCTGTTTTTT. It codes for CASSTGTSTGELFF.

V and J are TRBV28 and TRBJ1-1; unclear D gene. The germline gives CDR1 MDHEN, CDR2 SYDVKM. This CDR3 comprises 11 residues. V lost 6 bases to trimming and J lost 4 bases, with 6 bases between them. As DNA, the CDR3 is TGTGCCAGCAGCCCCCGCACTGAAGCTTTCTTT. This gives the protein CASSPRTEAFF.

This chain's CDR3 is CASSPEAGYGYTF. CDR3 sequence (DNA): TGTGCCAGCTCACCGGAGGCTGGCTATGGCTACACCTTC. The J gene is TRBJ1-2, the V gene TRBV18; no firm D call. V lost 3 bases and J 4 bases, leaving 9 bases between the germline ends. The CDR3 is made up of 13 amino acids. CDR1 and CDR2 from the germline V gene are KGHSH and LQKENI.